A few counts support the clone carrying this T cell receptor (beta chain). This entry is derived from a study of T-cell reconstitution after alpha-beta-depleted transplantation in children. Preparation of the TCRbeta library used unique molecular identifiers. TCRdb recomputed calls from the PCR reads with MiXCR, one row per CDR3 protein. The sample consists of about 98,000 distinct CDR3 sequences, more than 20% of them appearing once. Germline V gives CDR1 SGHKS, CDR2 YYEKEE (reference sequence). Trimming took 4 bases from V and 2 from J, leaving 13 bases between them. The CDR3 loop spans 14 amino acids.

The sample in question was PBMCs, obtained before TCRalphabeta/CD19-depleted stem cell transplant. The TCR comes from a boy aged 2 to 10 with acute lymphoblastic leukemia, due to receive a stem cell transplant. The chain recombines TRBV5-5 with TRBJ2-7; the D is unclear. The CDR3 is CASSHSTRTYEQYF. CDR3 DNA: TGTGCCAGCAGCCATTCTACTCGTACCTACGAGCAGTACTTC.